These T cell receptor beta chains were read from a single sample in a study of T cell responses to AZD1222 COVID-19 vaccine. The assay was immunoSEQ multiplex PCR, and TCRdb's table has in-frame clones only and misses some. The table shows about 120,000 clones, with 75% to 95% occurring only once. This specimen consisted of peripheral blood, obtained 28 days after the second dose of the MenACWY control vaccine. All receptors derive from an adult who received the MenACWY meningococcal vaccine as a control. Both conserved end residues are part of each CDR3. The order of the fields is V gene, D gene, J gene, CDR3 DNA, CDR3 protein. D genes are given only for firm matches.

TRBV11-3	TRBD2	TRBJ2-1	TGTGCCAGCAGCTCCGGCTCGGGCGGGGGTAATGAGCAGTTCTTC	CASSSGSGGGNEQFF
TRBV6-5	-	TRBJ2-7	TGTGCCAGCAGTAGACAAGTCGGTTTTTTATACGAGCAGTACTTC	CASSRQVGFLYEQYF
TRBV3-1/TRBV3-2	-	TRBJ2-1	TGTGCCAGCAGCCATGGCGGAACCTACAATGAGCAGTTCTTC	CASSHGGTYNEQFF
TRBV24-1	-	TRBJ2-2	TGTGCCACCAGTGAGCGCGCGAACACCGGGGAGCTGTTTTTT	CATSERANTGELFF
TRBV14	-	TRBJ2-1	TGTGCCAGCAGCCAACGGACGGATTACAATGAGCAGTTCTTC	CASSQRTDYNEQFF
TRBV18	TRBD1	TRBJ2-2	TGTGCCAGCTCACCACCGTCGACAGGGGGTAGAACCGGGGAGCTGTTTTTT	CASSPPSTGGRTGELFF
TRBV2	-	TRBJ2-7	TGTGCCAGCAGGGGACTCTACGAGCAGTACTTC	CASRGLYEQYF
TRBV28	-	TRBJ1-5	TGTGCCAGCAGTTTACCGGGTCAGCCCCAGCATTTT	CASSLPGQPQHF
TRBV11-2	-	TRBJ2-7	TGTGCCAGCAGCCCTGAGTCCTACGAGCAGTACTTC	CASSPESYEQYF
TRBV28	-	TRBJ2-7	TGTGCCAGCAGTCTCTACCGGGACGGACCCTACGAGCAGTACTTC	CASSLYRDGPYEQYF
TRBV6-2/TRBV6-3	-	TRBJ1-1	TGTGCCAGCAGTTACCGACAGGAGAGGAACACTGAAGCTTTCTTT	CASSYRQERNTEAFF
TRBV25-1	-	TRBJ1-4	TGTGCCAGCAGTGAATCCCGGACCGCAGAAAAACTGTTTTTT	CASSESRTAEKLFF